This paragraph reports one TCR beta chain. Negative isolation was used for CD8+ and CD4+ T cells, and FACS enrichment was applied to TEMRA cells. Reverse transcription of roughly 0.45 to 1 ug RNA was carried out with random hexamers. TCRdb processed the immunoSEQ multiplex PCR reads anew with MiXCR; each CDR3 protein has one entry. The repertoire holds about 130,000 distinct CDR3 sequences, with around 94% as singletons. This sample stems from a study of CD8 T cells in Susac syndrome. Across the study: When their blood was taken, the Susac syndrome patients had either not yet had any therapy, were taking corticosteroids, or were taking intravenous immunoglobulin alone.

The clonotype originates from a human donor with Susac syndrome. Specimen: CD8+ T cells from PBMCs.

CDR3 loop: CAWSVLWGSTEAFF. The CDR3, as DNA: TGTGCCTGGAGTGTACTGTGGGGAAGCACTGAAGCTTTCTTT. V and J are TRBV30 and TRBJ1-1; D gene unclear. Per the germline V gene, CDR1 is GTSNPN and CDR2 is SVGIG (reference sequence). The CDR3 runs to 14 residues. The V end was cut by 0 bases, the J end by 4 bases, with 12 bases between.